Here is one T cell receptor beta chain with its context. This clone is a singleton in its sample. Its antigen remains undetermined. No base qualities exist here, and no much larger clone lies one base off it. The junction shows trimming of 11 bases on V and 4 bases on J, plus 17 bases between the germline ends. From the germline V gene, CDR1 is MNHEY and CDR2 is SVGAGI. The CDR3 runs 13 residues from the cysteine to the phenylalanine. The read is trimmed to its CDR3 DNA, 39 bases read in frame from base 1. Collaborating institutions collected whole blood in K2EDTA tubes following their own protocols. For TCRbeta analysis, collaborators shipped samples in one of three forms: frozen whole blood, isolated PBMCs, or DNA extracted from either of those sample types. These data belong to a study of blood T cell repertoires in COVID-19 (dated by TCRdb to between 2020 and 2021). Background on the whole study: The collaborator samples originated in the United States, Italy and Spain and spanned the acute and convalescent phases of COVID-19. Sample metadata almost always included a de-identified subject ID, COVID-19 status, age in years and sex. Samples were obtained from the ongoing ImmuneRACE study (first 160 participants) and from 1,254 subjects provided by 6 global collaborators. The prospective study material was composed of cDNA or gDNA derived from T cells, B-cell-depleted T cells, or PBMCs. Where available, HLA class I and class II types were obtained from metadata supplied by the sample provider rather than from assay-based typing. The repertoires were made available in a free public database intended to serve as a resource for research on the immune response to SARS-CoV-2. The dataset comprised deeply sampled blood TCRbeta repertoires from subjects exposed to, actively infected with, or recovered from COVID-19. Broader findings and caveats from the paper: The quantity of clinical and demographic metadata differed by source and by participant and was supplied without curation.

TCRbeta CDR3 regions were amplified from genomic DNA using the immunoSEQ Assay, a bias-controlled multiplex PCR. The published analysis was carried out like this. Within the assay, amplification of reference gene primers was used to estimate how many nucleated cells each sample contained. To quantify the absolute abundance of each unique TCRbeta CDR3 rearrangement, sequence reads were collapsed and filtered. For each sample, productive Simpson clonality was calculated by taking the square root of Simpson's diversity index across productive rearrangements. Held by TCRdb, this immuneACCESS table contains in-frame sequences only and omits some clones. Under half of the omission traces to an unresolved V gene where checked; the cause of the rest is unknown. Clone size and V and J calls were adopted from that table, with D and trimming inferred from the DNA. Present in this sample are 130,000 to 150,000 clones, around nine tenths of which were seen just once. Of the sample, approximately 1.5% is held by the ten largest clones.

This TCR derives from a woman aged 50 to 65 with acute or convalescent COVID-19. What was sequenced was peripheral blood. The V and J genes are TRBV6-5 and TRBJ1-2, with TRBD1 as a weak D call on 6 bases. The bases read TGTGCCTGCGTAGGACAGTCATTCTATGGCTACACCTTC. The translation is CACVGQSFYGYTF.